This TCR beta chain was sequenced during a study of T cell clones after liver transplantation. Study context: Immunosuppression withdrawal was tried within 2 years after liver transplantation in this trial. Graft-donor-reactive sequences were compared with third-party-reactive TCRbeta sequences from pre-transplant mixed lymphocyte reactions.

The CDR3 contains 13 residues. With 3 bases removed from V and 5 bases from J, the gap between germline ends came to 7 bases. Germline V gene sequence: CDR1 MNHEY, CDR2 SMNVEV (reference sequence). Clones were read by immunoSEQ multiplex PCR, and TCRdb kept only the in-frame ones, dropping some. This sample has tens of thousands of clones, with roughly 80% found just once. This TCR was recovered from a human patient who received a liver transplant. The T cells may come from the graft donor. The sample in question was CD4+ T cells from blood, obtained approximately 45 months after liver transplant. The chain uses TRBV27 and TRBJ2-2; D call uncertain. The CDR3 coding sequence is TGTGCCAGCAGTTTGGCGCCAACCGGGGAGCTGTTTTTT. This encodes CASSLAPTGELFF.